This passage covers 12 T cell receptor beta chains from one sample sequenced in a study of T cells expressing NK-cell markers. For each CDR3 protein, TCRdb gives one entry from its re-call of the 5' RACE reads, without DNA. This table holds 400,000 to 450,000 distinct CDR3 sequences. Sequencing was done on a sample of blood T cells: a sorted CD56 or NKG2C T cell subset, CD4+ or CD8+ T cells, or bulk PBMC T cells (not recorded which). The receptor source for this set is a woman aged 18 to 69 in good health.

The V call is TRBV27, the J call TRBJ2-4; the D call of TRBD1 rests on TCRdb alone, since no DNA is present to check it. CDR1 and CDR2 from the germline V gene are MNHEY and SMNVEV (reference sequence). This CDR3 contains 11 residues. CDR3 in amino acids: CAREGVNIQYF.

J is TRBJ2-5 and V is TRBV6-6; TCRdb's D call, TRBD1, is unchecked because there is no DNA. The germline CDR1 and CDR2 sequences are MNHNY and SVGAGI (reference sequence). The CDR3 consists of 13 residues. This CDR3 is CASTGGAWETQYF.

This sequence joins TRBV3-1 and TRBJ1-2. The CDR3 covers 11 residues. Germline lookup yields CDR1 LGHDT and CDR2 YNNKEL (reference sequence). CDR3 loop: CASSSIYGYTF.

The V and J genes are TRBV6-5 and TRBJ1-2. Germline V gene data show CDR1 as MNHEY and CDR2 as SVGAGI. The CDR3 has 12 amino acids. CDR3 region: CASRRANYGYTF.

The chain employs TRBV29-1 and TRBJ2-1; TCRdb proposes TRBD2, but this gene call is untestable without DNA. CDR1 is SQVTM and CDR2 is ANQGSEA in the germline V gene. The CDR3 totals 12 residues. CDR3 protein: CSVGAAVNEQFF.

The chain's CDR3 is CASSLDVDGYTF. This rearrangement joins TRBV7-2 to TRBJ1-2. This CDR3 comprises 12 residues. Germline V lookup: CDR1 SGHTA, CDR2 FQGNSA.

CDR3 region: CASSSRTPRRETQYF. V and J are TRBV12-3 or TRBV12-4 and TRBJ2-5; TCRdb's D gene call, TRBD1, goes unchecked for lack of DNA. CDR3 length: 15 residues.

The CDR3 protein is CASSISSGLYNEQFF. The rearrangement links TRBV19 to TRBJ2-1. The CDR3 has 15 amino acids. Germline CDR1 reads LNHDA; CDR2 reads SQIVND (reference sequence).

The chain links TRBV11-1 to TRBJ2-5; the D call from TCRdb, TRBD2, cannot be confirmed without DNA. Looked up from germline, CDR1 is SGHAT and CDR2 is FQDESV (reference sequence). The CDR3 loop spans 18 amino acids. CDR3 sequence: CASSLQASGGTHQETQYF.

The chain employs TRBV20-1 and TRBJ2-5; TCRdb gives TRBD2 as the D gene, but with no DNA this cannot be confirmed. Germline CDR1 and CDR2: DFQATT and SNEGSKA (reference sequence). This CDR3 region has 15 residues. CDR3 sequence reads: CSARGGSGDMKTQYF.

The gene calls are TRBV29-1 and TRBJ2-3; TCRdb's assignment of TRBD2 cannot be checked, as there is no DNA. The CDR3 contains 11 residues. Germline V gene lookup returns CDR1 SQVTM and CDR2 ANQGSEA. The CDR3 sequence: CSVLEGVTQYF.

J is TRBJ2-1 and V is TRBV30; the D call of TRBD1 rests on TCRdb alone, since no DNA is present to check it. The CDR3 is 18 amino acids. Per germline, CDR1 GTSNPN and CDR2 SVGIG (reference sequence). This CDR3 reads CAWSIRTGRPGSYNEQFF.